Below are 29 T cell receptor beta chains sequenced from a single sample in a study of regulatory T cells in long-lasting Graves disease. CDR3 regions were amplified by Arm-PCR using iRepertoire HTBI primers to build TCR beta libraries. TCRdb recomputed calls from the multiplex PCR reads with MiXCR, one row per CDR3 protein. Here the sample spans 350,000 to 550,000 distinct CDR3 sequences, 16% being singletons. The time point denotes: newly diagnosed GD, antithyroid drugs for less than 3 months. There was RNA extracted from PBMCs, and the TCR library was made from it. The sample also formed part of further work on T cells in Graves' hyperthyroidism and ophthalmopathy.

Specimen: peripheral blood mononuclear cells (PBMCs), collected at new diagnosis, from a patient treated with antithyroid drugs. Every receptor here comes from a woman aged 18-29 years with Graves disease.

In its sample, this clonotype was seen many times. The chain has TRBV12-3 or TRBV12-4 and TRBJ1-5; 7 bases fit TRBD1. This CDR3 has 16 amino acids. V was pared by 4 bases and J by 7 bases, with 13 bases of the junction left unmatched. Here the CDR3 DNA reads TGTGCCAGCAGTTATGCTTCACAGGGGTACGGCCAGCCCCAGCATTTT. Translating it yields CASSYASQGYGQPQHF.

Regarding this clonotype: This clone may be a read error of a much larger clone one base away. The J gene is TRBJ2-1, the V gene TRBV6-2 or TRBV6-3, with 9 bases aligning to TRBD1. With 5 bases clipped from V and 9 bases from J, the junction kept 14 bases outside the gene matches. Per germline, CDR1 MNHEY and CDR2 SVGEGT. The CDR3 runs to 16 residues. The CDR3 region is CASSGQGRLGNIEQFF. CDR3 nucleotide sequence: TGTGCCAGCAGTGGACAGGGGCGCTTAGGGAACATTGAGCAGTTCTTC.

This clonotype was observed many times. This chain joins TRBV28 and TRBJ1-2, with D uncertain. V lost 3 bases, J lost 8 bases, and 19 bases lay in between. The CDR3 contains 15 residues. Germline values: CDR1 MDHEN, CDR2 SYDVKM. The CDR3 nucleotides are TGTGCCAGCAGTTTGGTGAGCGGTCCTAAGCTGGGCTACACCTTC. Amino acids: CASSLVSGPKLGYTF.

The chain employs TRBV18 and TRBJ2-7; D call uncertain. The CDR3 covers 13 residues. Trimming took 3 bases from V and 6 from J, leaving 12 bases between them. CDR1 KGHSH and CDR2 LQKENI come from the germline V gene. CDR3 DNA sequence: TGTGCCAGCTCACCTCTCCCCCTAAGCGAGCAGTACTTC. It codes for CASSPLPLSEQYF.

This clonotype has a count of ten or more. The CDR3 loop reads CSVAGPYEQYF. The CDR3 DNA follows: TGCAGCGTAGCGGGGCCCTACGAGCAGTACTTC. V gene TRBV29-1 combines with J gene TRBJ2-7, with 7 bases identical to TRBD2. The germline V gene has CDR1 SQVTM and CDR2 ANQGSEA. The CDR3 is 11 residues long. The trim removed 6 bases at V and 2 bases at J, leaving 1 base unmatched.

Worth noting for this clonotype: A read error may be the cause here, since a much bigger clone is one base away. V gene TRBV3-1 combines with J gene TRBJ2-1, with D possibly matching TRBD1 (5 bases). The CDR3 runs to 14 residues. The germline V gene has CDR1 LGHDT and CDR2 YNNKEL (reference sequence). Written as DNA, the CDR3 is TGTACCAGCAGCCAAGGACAAGGGTCTAGGGAGCAGTTCTTC. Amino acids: CTSSQGQGSREQFF.

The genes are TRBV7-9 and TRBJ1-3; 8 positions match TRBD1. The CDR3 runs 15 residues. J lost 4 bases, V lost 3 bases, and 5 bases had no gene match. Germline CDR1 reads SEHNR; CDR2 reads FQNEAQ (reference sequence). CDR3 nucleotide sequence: TGTGCCAGCAGCTTCGGGGGGACAGGAGGAAACACCATATATTTT. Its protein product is CASSFGGTGGNTIYF.

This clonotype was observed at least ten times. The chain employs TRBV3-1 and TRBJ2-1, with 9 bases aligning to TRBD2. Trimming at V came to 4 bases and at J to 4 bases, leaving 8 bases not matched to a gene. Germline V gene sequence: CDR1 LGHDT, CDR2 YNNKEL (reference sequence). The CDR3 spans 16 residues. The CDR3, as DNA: TGTGCCAGCAGCCGTCCGGGACTAGCAAATTACAATGAGCAGTTCTTC. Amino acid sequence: CASSRPGLANYNEQFF.

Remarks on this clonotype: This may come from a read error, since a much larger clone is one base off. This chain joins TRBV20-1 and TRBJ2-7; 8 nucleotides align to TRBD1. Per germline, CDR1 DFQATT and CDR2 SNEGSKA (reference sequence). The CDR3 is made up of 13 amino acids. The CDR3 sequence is CSAPQGALNEKYF. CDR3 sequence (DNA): TGCAGTGCTCCTCAGGGGGCATTAAACGAGAAGTACTTC.

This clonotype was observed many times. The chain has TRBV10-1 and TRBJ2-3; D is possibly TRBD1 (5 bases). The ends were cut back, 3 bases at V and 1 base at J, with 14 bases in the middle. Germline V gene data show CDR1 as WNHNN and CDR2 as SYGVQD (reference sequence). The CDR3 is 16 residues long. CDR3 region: CASSDEDTAGTDTQYF. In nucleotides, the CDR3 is TGCGCCAGCAGTGACGAGGACACGGCAGGCACAGATACGCAGTATTTT.

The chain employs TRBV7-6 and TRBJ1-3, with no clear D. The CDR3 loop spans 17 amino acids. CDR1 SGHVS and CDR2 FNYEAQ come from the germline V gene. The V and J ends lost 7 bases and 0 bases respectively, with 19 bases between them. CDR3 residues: CASTPMVWANSGNTIYF. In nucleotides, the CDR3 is TGTGCCAGCACCCCCATGGTGTGGGCCAACTCTGGAAACACCATATATTTT.

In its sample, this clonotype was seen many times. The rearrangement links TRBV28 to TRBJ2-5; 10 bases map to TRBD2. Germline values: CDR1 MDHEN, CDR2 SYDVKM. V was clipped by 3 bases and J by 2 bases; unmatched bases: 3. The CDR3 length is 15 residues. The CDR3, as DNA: TGTGCCAGCAGTTTTATTAGCGGGGGGCAAGAGACCCAGTACTTC. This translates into CASSFISGGQETQYF.

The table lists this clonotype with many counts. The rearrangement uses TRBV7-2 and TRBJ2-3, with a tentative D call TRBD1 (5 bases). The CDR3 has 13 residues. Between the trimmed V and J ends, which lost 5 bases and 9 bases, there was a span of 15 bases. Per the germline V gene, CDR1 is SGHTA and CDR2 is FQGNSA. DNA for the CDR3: TGTGCCAGCAGCAAAAGTAGGGGATACACGCAGTATTTT. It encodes CASSKSRGYTQYF. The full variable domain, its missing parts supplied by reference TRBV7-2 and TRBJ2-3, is GAGVSQSPSNKVTEKGKDVELRCDPISGHTALYWYRQSLGQGLEFLIYFQGNSAPDKSGLPSDRFSAERTGGSVSTLTIQRTQQEDSAVYLCASSKSRGYTQYFGPGTRLTVL.

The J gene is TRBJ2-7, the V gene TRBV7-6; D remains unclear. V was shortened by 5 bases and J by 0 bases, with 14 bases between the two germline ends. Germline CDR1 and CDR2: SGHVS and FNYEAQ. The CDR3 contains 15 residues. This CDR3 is CASSSTRYSSYEQYF. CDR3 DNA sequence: TGTGCCAGCAGCAGTACTCGTTATAGCTCCTACGAGCAGTACTTC.

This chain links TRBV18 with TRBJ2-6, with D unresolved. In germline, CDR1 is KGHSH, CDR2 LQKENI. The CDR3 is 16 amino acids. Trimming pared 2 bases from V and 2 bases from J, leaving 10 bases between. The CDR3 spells CASSPNRAAGANVLTF. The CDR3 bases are TGTGCCAGCTCACCAAATAGGGCGGCTGGGGCCAACGTCCTGACTTTC.

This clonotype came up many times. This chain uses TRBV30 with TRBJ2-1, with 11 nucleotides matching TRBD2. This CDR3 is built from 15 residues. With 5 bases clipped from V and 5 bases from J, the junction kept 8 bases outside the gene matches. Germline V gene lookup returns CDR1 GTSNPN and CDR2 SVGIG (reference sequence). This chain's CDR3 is CAWGTSGNLDNEQFF. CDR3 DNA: TGTGCCTGGGGGACTAGCGGCAACCTAGACAATGAGCAGTTCTTC.

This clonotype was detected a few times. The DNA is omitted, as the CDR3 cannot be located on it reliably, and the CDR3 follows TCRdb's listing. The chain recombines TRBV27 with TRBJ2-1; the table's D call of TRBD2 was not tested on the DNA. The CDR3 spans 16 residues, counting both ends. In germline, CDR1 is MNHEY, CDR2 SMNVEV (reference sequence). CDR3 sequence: CASSLVAGGSYNEQSF.

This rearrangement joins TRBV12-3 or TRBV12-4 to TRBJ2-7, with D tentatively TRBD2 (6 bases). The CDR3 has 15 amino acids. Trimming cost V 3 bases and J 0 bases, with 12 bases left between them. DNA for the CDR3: TGTGCCAGCAGTTTCTCCACCGGGAGCTCCTACGAGCAGTACTTC. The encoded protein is CASSFSTGSSYEQYF.

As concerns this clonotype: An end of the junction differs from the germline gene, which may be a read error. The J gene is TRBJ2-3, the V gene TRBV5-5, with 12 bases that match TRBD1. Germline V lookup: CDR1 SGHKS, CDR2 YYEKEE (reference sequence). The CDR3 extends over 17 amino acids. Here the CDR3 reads CASSFPVGTGGTDAQYF. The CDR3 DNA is TGTGCCAGCAGCTTCCCTGTGGGGACAGGGGGCACAGATGCGCAGTATTTT.

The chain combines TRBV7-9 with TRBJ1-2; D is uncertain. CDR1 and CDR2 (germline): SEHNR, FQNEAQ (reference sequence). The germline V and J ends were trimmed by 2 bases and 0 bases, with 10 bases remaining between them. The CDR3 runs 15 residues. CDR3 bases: TGTGCCAGCAGCTTAATGGGGATCTCTAACTATGGCTACACCTTC. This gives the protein CASSLMGISNYGYTF.

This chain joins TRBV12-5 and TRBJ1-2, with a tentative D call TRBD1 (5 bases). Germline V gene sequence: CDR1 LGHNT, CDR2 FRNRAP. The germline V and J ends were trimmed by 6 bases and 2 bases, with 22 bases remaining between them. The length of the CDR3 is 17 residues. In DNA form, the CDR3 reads TGTGCTAGTGGACCGACGATTTTACGTGGGGGGAACTATGGCTACACCTTC. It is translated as CASGPTILRGGNYGYTF.

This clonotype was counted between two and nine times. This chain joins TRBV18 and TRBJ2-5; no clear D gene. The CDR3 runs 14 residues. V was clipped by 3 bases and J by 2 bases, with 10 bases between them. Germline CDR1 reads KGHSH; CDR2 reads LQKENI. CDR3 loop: CASSPVEIQETQYF. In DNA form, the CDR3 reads TGTGCCAGCTCACCCGTTGAGATTCAAGAGACCCAGTACTTC. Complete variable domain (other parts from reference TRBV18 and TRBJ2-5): NAGVMQNPRHLVRRRGQEARLRCSPMKGHSHVYWYRQLPEEGLKFMVYLQKENIIDESGMPKERFSAEFPKEGPSILRIQQVVRGDSAAYFCASSPVEIQETQYFGPGTRLLVL.

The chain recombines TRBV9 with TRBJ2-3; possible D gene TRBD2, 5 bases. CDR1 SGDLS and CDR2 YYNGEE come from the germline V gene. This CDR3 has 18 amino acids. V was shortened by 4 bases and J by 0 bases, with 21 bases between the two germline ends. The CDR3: CASSPRLRGPASTDTQYF. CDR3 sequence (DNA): TGTGCCAGCAGCCCCCGTCTAAGAGGGCCGGCTAGCACAGATACGCAGTATTTT.

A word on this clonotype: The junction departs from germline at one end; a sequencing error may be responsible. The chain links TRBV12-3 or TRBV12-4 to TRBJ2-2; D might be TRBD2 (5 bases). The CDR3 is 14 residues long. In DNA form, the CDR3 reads TGTGCCAGCAGCCAAGGACTCAACACCGGGGAGCTGCTTTTT. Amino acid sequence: CASSQGLNTGELLF.

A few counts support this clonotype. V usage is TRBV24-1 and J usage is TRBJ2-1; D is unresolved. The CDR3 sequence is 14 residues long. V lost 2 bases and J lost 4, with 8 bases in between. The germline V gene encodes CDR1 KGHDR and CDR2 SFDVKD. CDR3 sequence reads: CATSDSPLYNEQFF. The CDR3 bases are TGTGCCACCAGTGATTCGCCGTTATACAATGAGCAGTTCTTC.

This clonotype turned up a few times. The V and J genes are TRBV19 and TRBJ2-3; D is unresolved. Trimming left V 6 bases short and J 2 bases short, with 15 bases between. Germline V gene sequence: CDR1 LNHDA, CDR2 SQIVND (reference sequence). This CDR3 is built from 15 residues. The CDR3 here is CASSLFANPTDTQYF. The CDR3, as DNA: TGTGCCAGTAGCCTCTTTGCTAACCCCACAGATACGCAGTATTTT.

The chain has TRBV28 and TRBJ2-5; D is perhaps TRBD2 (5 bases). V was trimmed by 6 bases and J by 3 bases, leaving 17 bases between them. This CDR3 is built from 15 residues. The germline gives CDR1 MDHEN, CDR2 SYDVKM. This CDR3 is CASSTLVARKETQYF. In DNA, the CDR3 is TGTGCCAGCAGCACCCTTGTAGCGAGGAAAGAGACCCAGTACTTC.

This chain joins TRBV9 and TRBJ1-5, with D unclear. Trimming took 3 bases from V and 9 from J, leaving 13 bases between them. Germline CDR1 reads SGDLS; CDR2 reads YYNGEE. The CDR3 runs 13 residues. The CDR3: CASSAGLVGPQHF. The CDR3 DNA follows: TGTGCCAGCAGCGCCGGACTCGTGGGGCCCCAGCATTTT. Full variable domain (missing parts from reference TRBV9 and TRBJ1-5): DSGVTQTPKHLITATGQRVTLRCSPRSGDLSVYWYQQSLDQGLQFLIQYYNGEERAKGNILERFSAQQFPDLHSELNLSSLELGDSALYFCASSAGLVGPQHFGDGTRLSIL.

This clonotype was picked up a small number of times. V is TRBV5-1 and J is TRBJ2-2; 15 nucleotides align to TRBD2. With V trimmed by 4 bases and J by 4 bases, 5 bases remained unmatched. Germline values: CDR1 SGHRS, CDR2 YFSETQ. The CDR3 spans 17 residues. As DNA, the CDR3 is TGCGCCAGCAGCCCGGGACTAGCGGGAGGAGGCACCGGGGAGCTGTTTTTT. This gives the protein CASSPGLAGGGTGELFF.